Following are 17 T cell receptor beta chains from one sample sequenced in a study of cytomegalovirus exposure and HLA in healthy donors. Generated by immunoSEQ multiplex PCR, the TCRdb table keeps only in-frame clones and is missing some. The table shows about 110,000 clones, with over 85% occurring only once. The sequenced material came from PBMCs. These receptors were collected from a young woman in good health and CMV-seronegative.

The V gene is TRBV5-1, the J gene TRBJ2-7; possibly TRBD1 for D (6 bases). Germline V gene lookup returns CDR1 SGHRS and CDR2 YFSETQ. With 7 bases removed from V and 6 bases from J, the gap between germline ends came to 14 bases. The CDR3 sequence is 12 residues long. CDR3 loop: CASYREYGEQYF. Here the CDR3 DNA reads TGCGCCAGCTACAGGGAATACGGCGAGCAGTACTTC.

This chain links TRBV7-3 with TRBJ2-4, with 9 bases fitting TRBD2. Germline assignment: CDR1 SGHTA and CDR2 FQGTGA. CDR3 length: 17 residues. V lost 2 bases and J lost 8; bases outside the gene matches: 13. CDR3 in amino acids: CASSLYGKTSGADIQYF. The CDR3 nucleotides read TGTGCCAGCAGCTTATATGGCAAGACTAGCGGAGCTGACATTCAGTACTTC.

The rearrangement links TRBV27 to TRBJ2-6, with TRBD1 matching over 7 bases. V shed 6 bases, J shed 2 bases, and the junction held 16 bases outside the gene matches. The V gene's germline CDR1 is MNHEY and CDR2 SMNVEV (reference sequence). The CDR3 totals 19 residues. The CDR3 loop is CASSHGTVLPRPGANVLTF. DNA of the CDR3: TGTGCCAGCAGCCACGGGACAGTGCTACCCAGACCTGGGGCCAACGTCCTGACTTTC.

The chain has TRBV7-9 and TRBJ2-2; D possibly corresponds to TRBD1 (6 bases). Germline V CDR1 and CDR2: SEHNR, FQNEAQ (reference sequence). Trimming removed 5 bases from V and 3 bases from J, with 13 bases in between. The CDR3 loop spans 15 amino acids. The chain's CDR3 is CASSHTGYHTGELFF. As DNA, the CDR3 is TGTGCCAGCAGCCATACAGGGTATCACACCGGGGAGCTGTTTTTT.

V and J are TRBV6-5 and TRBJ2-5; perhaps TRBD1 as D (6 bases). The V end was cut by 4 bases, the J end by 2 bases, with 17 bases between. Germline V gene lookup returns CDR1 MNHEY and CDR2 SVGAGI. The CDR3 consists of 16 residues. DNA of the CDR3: TGTGCCAGCAGTTTATCCCAAGGGGGTGGTCAAGAGACCCAGTACTTC. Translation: CASSLSQGGGQETQYF.

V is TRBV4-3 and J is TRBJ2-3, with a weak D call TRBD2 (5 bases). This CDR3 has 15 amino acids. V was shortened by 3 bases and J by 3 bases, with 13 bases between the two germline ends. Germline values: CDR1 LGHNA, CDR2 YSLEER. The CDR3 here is CASSHEILVTDTQYF. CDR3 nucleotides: TGCGCCAGCAGCCATGAAATACTAGTTACAGATACGCAGTATTTT.

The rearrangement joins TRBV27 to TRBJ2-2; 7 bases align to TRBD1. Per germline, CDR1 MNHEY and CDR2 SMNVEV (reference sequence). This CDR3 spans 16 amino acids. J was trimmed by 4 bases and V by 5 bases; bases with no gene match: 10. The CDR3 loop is CASSPSSGQSTGELFF. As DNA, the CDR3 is TGTGCCAGCAGTCCAAGCTCGGGACAGTCCACCGGGGAGCTGTTTTTT.

The CDR3: CASSLVSQGTYEQYF. The DNA for the CDR3 is TGTGCCAGCAGCTTAGTGAGCCAGGGAACCTACGAGCAGTACTTC. V and J are TRBV7-2 and TRBJ2-7, with D maybe TRBD1 (5 bases). Germline V gene data show CDR1 as SGHTA and CDR2 as FQGNSA. The CDR3 is 15 amino acids. Trimming left V 1 base short and J 2 bases short, with 12 bases between. The complete variable domain, with remaining parts taken from reference TRBV7-2 and TRBJ2-7, reads GAGVSQSPSNKVTEKGKDVELRCDPISGHTALYWYRQSLGQGLEFLIYFQGNSAPDKSGLPSDRFSAERTGGSVSTLTIQRTQQEDSAVYLCASSLVSQGTYEQYFGPGTRLTVT.

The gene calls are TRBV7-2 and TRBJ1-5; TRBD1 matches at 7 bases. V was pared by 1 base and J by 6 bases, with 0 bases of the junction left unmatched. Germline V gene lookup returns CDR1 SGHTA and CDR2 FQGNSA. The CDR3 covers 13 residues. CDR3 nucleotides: TGTGCCAGCAGCTTAGGACAGGGTCAGCCCCAGCATTTT. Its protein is CASSLGQGQPQHF.

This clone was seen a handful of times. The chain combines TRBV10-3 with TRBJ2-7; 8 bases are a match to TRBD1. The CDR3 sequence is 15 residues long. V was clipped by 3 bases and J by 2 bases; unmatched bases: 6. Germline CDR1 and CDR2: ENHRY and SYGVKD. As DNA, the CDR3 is TGTGCCATCAGTGACCATCCACAGGGGGCCTACGAGCAGTACTTC. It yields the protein CAISDHPQGAYEQYF.

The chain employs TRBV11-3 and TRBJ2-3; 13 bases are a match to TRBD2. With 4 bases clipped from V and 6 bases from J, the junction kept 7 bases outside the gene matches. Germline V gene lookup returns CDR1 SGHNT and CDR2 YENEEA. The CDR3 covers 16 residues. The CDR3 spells CASSSGTSGIADTQYF. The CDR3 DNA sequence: TGTGCCAGCAGCTCCGGGACTAGCGGGATCGCGGATACGCAGTATTTT.

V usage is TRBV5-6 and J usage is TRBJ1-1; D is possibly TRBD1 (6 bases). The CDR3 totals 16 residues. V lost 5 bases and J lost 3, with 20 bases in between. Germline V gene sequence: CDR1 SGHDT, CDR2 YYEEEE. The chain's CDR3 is CASSSEGRGSYTEAFF. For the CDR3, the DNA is TGTGCCAGCAGTTCAGAAGGCAGGGGAAGTTACACTGAAGCTTTCTTT.

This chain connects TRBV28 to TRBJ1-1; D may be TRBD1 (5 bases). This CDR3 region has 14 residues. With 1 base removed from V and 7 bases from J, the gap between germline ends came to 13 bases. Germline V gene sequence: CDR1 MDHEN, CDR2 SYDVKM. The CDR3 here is CASSLLAGIGEAFF. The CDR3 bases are TGTGCCAGCAGTTTATTGGCAGGGATCGGTGAAGCTTTCTTT.

CDR3 sequence: CASSPRANEKLFF. CDR3 sequence (DNA): TGTGCCAGCTCACCAAGAGCTAATGAAAAACTGTTTTTT. The chain combines TRBV18 with TRBJ1-4; D gene uncertain. The CDR3 contains 13 residues. V lost 2 bases to trimming and J lost 3 bases, with 4 bases between them. Germline V gene data show CDR1 as KGHSH and CDR2 as LQKENI.

The CDR3 nucleotides are TGTGCCAGCTCAGCGCCCGGGACCTACGAGCAGTACTTC. This gives the protein CASSAPGTYEQYF. The chain employs TRBV18 and TRBJ2-7, with D perhaps matching TRBD2 (5 bases). The germline V gene encodes CDR1 KGHSH and CDR2 LQKENI. This CDR3 spans 13 amino acids. V dropped 5 bases and J dropped 2 bases, with 10 bases sitting between them.

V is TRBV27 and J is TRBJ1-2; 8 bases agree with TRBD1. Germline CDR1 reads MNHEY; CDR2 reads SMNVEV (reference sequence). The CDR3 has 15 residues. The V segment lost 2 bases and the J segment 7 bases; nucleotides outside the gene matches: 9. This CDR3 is CASSLGPGGFSGYTF. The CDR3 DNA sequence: TGTGCCAGCAGTTTAGGGCCAGGGGGCTTCTCTGGCTACACCTTC.

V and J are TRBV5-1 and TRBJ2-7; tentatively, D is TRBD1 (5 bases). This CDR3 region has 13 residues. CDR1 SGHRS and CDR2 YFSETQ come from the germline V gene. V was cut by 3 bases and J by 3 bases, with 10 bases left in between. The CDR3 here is CASSYGALYEQYF. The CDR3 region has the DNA TGCGCCAGCAGCTATGGGGCCCTCTACGAGCAGTACTTC.